These 2 T cell receptor beta chains were all obtained from the same sample, sequenced in a study of blood T cell repertoires in COVID-19 (dated by TCRdb to 2018 to 2020). Library preparation used the immunoSEQ multiplex PCR assay. This is the immuneACCESS table as TCRdb keeps it, with only in-frame sequences that have V and J called. A part of the clones is gone; compared with another copy, unresolved V genes explain less than half, and the rest is unexplained. The sample table contains 250,000 to 400,000 clones; only one count was recorded for around 90% of them. The ten most abundant clones make up under 3% of the sample. The sample taken for sequencing was peripheral blood. The receptors stem from a woman between 25 and 40 years old with COVID-19, enrolled during active disease.

This clone was picked up one time. The CDR3 protein is CASSPLGTLNTEAFF. CDR3 in DNA: TGTGCCAGCTCACCACTAGGGACACTGAACACTGAAGCTTTCTTT. The rearrangement joins TRBV18 to TRBJ1-1, with D tentatively TRBD1 (6 bases). Germline-derived CDR1 and CDR2 are KGHSH and LQKENI. The CDR3 totals 15 residues. Trimming removed 1 base at V and 0 bases at J, with 9 bases between.

The chain has TRBV19 and TRBJ1-5; possibly TRBD1 for D (6 bases). V dropped 7 bases and J dropped 0 bases, with 13 bases sitting between them. This CDR3 has 15 residues. CDR1 and CDR2 from the germline V gene are LNHDA and SQIVND (reference sequence). In DNA form, the CDR3 reads TGTGCCAGTAAGAAGGCAGGGGATAGCAATCAGCCCCAGCATTTT. Amino acids: CASKKAGDSNQPQHF. Looking up the rest from reference TRBV19 and TRBJ1-5 gives the full variable domain: DGGITQSPKYLFRKEGQNVTLSCEQNLNHDAMYWYRQDPGQGLRLIYYSQIVNDFQKGDIAEGYSVSREKKESFPLTVTSAQKNPTAFYLCASKKAGDSNQPQHFGDGTRLSIL.